This T cell receptor (beta chain) stems from a study of T cells after yellow fever vaccination. 5'RACE template switching produced TCR cDNA carrying a universal primer site and UMIs. TCRdb reprocessed the 5' RACE reads via MiXCR and lists one record per CDR3 protein. The sample lists roughly 99,000 distinct CDR3 sequences; roughly 6% were seen once. This clonotype was observed at least ten times. The CDR3 sequence is 11 residues long. The V gene's germline CDR1 is SGHTA and CDR2 FQGTGA. V was pared by 2 bases and J by 8 bases, with 6 bases between. The TCR was taken from a man younger than 35 who received the YFV17D yellow fever vaccine. The specimen was CD8+ T cells sorted from PBMCs, collected 10 days after the yellow fever booster vaccination. The chain employs TRBV7-3 and TRBJ1-1; D gene unclear. The CDR3, as DNA: TGTGCCAGCAGCTTATTAGGAGAAGCTTTCTTT. This translates into CASSLLGEAFF. Supplemented by reference TRBV7-3 and TRBJ1-1, the full variable domain reads GAGVSQTPSNKVTEKGKYVELRCDPISGHTALYWYRQSLGQGPEFLIYFQGTGAADDSGLPNDRFFAVRPEGSVSTLKIQRTERGDSAVYLCASSLLGEAFFGQGTRLTVV.